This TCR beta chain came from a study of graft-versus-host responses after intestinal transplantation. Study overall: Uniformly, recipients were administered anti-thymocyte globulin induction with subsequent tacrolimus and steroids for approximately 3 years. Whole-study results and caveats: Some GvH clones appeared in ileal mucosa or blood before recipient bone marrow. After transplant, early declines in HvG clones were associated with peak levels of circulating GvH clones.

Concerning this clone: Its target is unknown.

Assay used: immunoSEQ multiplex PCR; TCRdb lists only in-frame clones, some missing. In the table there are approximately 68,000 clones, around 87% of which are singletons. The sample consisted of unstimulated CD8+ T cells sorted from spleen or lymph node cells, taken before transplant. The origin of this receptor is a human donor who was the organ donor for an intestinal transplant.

The CDR3 is CASSFEAGSDTQYF. The DNA of the CDR3 is TGTGCCAGCAGTTTTGAGGCGGGGTCAGATACGCAGTATTTT. The gene calls are TRBV28 and TRBJ2-3; perhaps TRBD2 as D (6 bases). The CDR3 is made up of 14 amino acids. Germline-derived CDR1 and CDR2 are MDHEN and SYDVKM. Trimming stripped 3 bases from V and 4 bases from J, with 11 bases between.